This entry lists 27 T cell receptor beta chains sequenced from one sample in a study of cytomegalovirus exposure and HLA in healthy donors (TCRdb year 2017). Library preparation employed the immunoSEQ multiplex PCR assay. A mixture of 60 forward primers for TCR Vbeta segments and 13 reverse primers for TCR Jbeta segments was used in the multiplex PCR. Held by TCRdb, this immuneACCESS table contains in-frame sequences only and omits some clones. Under half of the omission traces to an unresolved V gene where checked; the cause of the rest is unknown. The sample data list 200,000 to 250,000 clones, and roughly 84% of these were observed just once. Over 1% of the sample belongs to the ten largest clones. Sequencing was done on a sample of PBMCs. All receptors derive from a human donor in good health.

The genes are TRBV7-9 and TRBJ2-3; tentatively, D is TRBD1 (5 bases). The CDR3 consists of 14 residues. The ends were cut back, 9 bases at V and 0 bases at J, with 13 bases in the middle. The germline gives CDR1 SEHNR, CDR2 FQNEAQ (reference sequence). CDR3 sequence: CASRRQFSTDTQYF. The CDR3 nucleotides are TGTGCCAGTAGGAGACAGTTTAGCACAGATACGCAGTATTTT.

The V and J genes are TRBV6-1 and TRBJ2-6; D is unclear. Trimming removed 8 bases at V and 1 base at J, with 12 bases between. The CDR3 totals 15 residues. From germline, CDR1 is MNHNS and CDR2 SASEGT. The DNA for the CDR3 is TGTGCCAGCTCGGTGACTGTATCTGGGGCCAACGTCCTGACTTTC. Residues: CASSVTVSGANVLTF.

The chain carries TRBV11-2 and TRBJ2-3; 9 nucleotides line up with TRBD1. The CDR3 length is 19 residues. V shed 1 base and J 1 base; nucleotides not matched to a gene: 12. Germline V gene sequence: CDR1 SGHAT, CDR2 FQNNGV. The CDR3 spells CASSLGWGWDRAGTDTQYF. The CDR3 DNA reads as TGTGCCAGCAGCTTAGGGTGGGGATGGGACAGGGCGGGCACAGATACGCAGTATTTT.

The chain has TRBV6-5 and TRBJ2-7, with TRBD1 matching over 8 bases. Trimming at V came to 6 bases and at J to 6 bases, leaving 10 bases not matched to a gene. This CDR3 is built from 14 residues. From germline, CDR1 is MNHEY and CDR2 SVGAGI. The CDR3 nucleotides read TGTGCCAGCAGACTCCGGACAGGGAGTCTCGAGCAGTACTTC. This codes for CASRLRTGSLEQYF.

The CDR3 nucleotides are TGTGCCTGCCTAATGAGGGATCAAGGCTACACCTTC. It translates to CACLMRDQGYTF. This rearrangement joins TRBV30 to TRBJ1-2; no clear D gene. The CDR3 is made up of 12 amino acids. Deletions cut 6 bases from V and 8 bases from J, with 16 bases between. In germline, CDR1 is GTSNPN, CDR2 SVGIG (reference sequence).

J is TRBJ2-1 and V is TRBV7-9; D call uncertain. Trimming stripped 2 bases from V and 2 bases from J, with 4 bases between. Germline V lookup: CDR1 SEHNR, CDR2 FQNEAQ (reference sequence). The CDR3 contains 13 residues. The CDR3 loop reads CASSLQTYNEQFF. The CDR3 DNA sequence: TGTGCCAGCAGCTTACAGACCTACAATGAGCAGTTCTTC.

The chain has TRBV5-1 and TRBJ2-7; D unresolved. The CDR3 has 13 residues. Trimming took off 2 bases at V and 2 bases at J, with 8 bases between the two ends. CDR1 is SGHRS and CDR2 is YFSETQ in the germline V gene. The CDR3 loop reads CASSLESTYEQYF. CDR3 nucleotides: TGCGCCAGCAGCTTAGAGTCAACCTACGAGCAGTACTTC.

This clone was detected only a few times. This chain uses TRBV28 with TRBJ1-2; D gene ambiguous. The V and J ends lost 5 bases and 4 bases respectively, with 5 bases between them. CDR1 MDHEN and CDR2 SYDVKM come from the germline V gene. The CDR3 length is 11 residues. The CDR3 is CASSGFYGYTF. The DNA of the CDR3 is TGTGCCAGCAGTGGCTTCTATGGCTACACCTTC.

This chain joins TRBV19 and TRBJ1-1; possibly TRBD1 for D (6 bases). This CDR3 contains 14 residues. V lost 6 bases to trimming and J lost 5 bases, with 16 bases between them. Germline V gene data show CDR1 as LNHDA and CDR2 as SQIVND (reference sequence). CDR3 sequence reads: CASRRQVGGTEAFF. The CDR3 DNA follows: TGTGCCAGTAGGAGACAGGTTGGTGGGACTGAAGCTTTCTTT.

This clone was counted once. The rearrangement uses TRBV30 and TRBJ2-2, with TRBD1 identical over 9 bases. There are 14 residues in the CDR3. J lost 5 bases, V lost 4 bases, and 5 bases had no gene match. CDR1 is GTSNPN, CDR2 SVGIG, per germline (reference sequence). As DNA, the CDR3 is TGTGCCTGGACCGGGACAGGGTTTACCGGGGAGCTGTTTTTT. Encoded protein: CAWTGTGFTGELFF.

This clone has just one count. The chain employs TRBV13 and TRBJ2-5; 12 bases are a match to TRBD2. Gene TRBJ2-7 matches the end of the DNA better, so the J call may be wrong. The CDR3 runs to 15 residues. Germline CDR1 is PRHDT and CDR2 is FYEKMQ (reference sequence). The DNA for the CDR3 is TGTGCCAGCAGCAGTAAACTAGCGGGAGGACCCGAGCAGTACTTC. As protein: CASSSKLAGGPEQYF.

This clone was detected many times. The chain has TRBV15 and TRBJ2-3; 10 nucleotides agree with TRBD2. CDR3 length equals 15 residues. The trim removed 4 bases at V and 6 bases at J, leaving 7 bases unmatched. Germline CDR1 is LNHNV and CDR2 is YYDKDF (reference sequence). CDR3 protein: CATSIKREGGDTQYF. The CDR3 coding sequence is TGTGCCACCAGCATTAAGCGGGAGGGGGGGGATACGCAGTATTTT.

This clone has more than one count but fewer than ten. V gene TRBV7-6 combines with J gene TRBJ2-7, with 9 bases aligning to TRBD2. The CDR3 covers 15 residues. Looked up from germline, CDR1 is SGHVS and CDR2 is FNYEAQ. J lost 4 bases, V lost 8 bases, and 12 bases had no gene match. In DNA form, the CDR3 reads TGTGCCAGCGACGAATGCGGGAGGGCTTCATACGAGCAGTACTTC. Its translation is CASDECGRASYEQYF.

The chain recombines TRBV18 with TRBJ2-5; 8 bases are a match to TRBD2. The CDR3 has 13 residues. The trim removed 3 bases at V and 4 bases at J, leaving 1 base unmatched. Germline V gives CDR1 KGHSH, CDR2 LQKENI. For the CDR3, the DNA is TGTGCCAGCTCACCCCTAGCGGGAGAGACCCAGTACTTC. Residues: CASSPLAGETQYF.

CDR3 amino acids: CASSQSGHSGAGANVLTF. The CDR3 bases are TGCGCCAGCAGCCAAAGTGGGCACTCGGGAGCTGGGGCCAACGTCCTGACTTTC. This sequence joins TRBV4-1 and TRBJ2-6; D may be TRBD2 (6 bases). The V gene's germline CDR1 is MGHRA and CDR2 YSYEKL. The CDR3 has 18 residues. V was shortened by 2 bases and J by 2 bases, with 16 bases between the two germline ends.

The V and J genes are TRBV5-8 and TRBJ2-7, with 7 bases fitting TRBD1. CDR1 is SGHTS and CDR2 is YDEGEE in the germline V gene. This CDR3 has 14 amino acids. Germline trimming cut 4 bases from V and 0 bases from J; bases unmatched to any gene: 4. The CDR3 DNA sequence: TGTGCCAGCAGCCCCCGGGACAGCTCCTACGAGCAGTACTTC. Amino acids: CASSPRDSSYEQYF.

The chain couples TRBV6-4 to TRBJ2-1; unclear D gene. Per germline, CDR1 MRHNA and CDR2 SNTAGT. This CDR3 is 13 amino acids long. Trimming pared 4 bases from V and 0 bases from J, leaving 4 bases between. CDR3 sequence: CASSVASYNEQFF. The DNA for the CDR3 is TGTGCCAGCAGTGTGGCCTCCTACAATGAGCAGTTCTTC.

The chain links TRBV9 to TRBJ2-7; 14 nucleotides match TRBD2. CDR3 length: 16 residues. Per germline, CDR1 SGDLS and CDR2 YYNGEE. The V gene end was trimmed by 4 bases and the J gene end by 3 bases; junction bases not matched to a gene: 6. The CDR3 loop reads CASSPGTSGSIYEQYF. CDR3 DNA: TGTGCCAGCAGCCCAGGGACTAGCGGGAGTATCTACGAGCAGTACTTC.

V and J are TRBV21-1 and TRBJ2-7; the table's TRBD2 call for D was not verified on the DNA. TRBV21-1 is recorded as a pseudogene. This CDR3 comprises 16 residues. This CDR3 reads CASTPGPLADSYEQYF. The CDR3 coding sequence is TGTGCCAGCACCCCGGGGCCACTAGCGGACTCCTACGAGCAGTACTTC.

V and J are TRBV5-1 and TRBJ2-3; 7 bases are a match to TRBD1. The CDR3 totals 14 residues. The germline CDR1 and CDR2 sequences are SGHRS and YFSETQ. The V and J ends lost 4 bases and 0 bases, in that order; junction bases with no gene match: 2. DNA for the CDR3: TGCGCCAGCAGCGTGGGACAGAGCACAGATACGCAGTATTTT. As protein: CASSVGQSTDTQYF.

The genes are TRBV4-1 and TRBJ2-7; maybe TRBD1 (6 bases). V was clipped by 2 bases and J by 4 bases, with 18 bases between them. The CDR3 loop spans 16 amino acids. CDR1 and CDR2 (germline): MGHRA, YSYEKL. The CDR3 here is CASSQLSGQKRYEQYF. The CDR3 DNA reads as TGCGCCAGCAGCCAATTAAGTGGACAGAAACGTTACGAGCAGTACTTC.

The gene calls are TRBV14 and TRBJ2-3, with 8 bases identical to TRBD2. Germline V gene lookup returns CDR1 SGHDN and CDR2 FVKESK. The CDR3 is made up of 18 amino acids. V gave up 3 bases and J gave up 2 bases; unmatched junction bases: 13. CDR3 amino acids: CASSQAGLASTLTDTQYF. Here the CDR3 DNA reads TGTGCCAGCAGCCAGGCCGGACTAGCAAGCACACTCACAGATACGCAGTATTTT.

The rearrangement links TRBV15 to TRBJ2-7; 8 nucleotides match TRBD1. The CDR3 is 14 residues long. Trimming at V came to 4 bases and at J to 9 bases, leaving 11 bases not matched to a gene. The germline gives CDR1 LNHNV, CDR2 YYDKDF (reference sequence). This CDR3 reads CATSTGTGLRWQYF. Here the CDR3 DNA reads TGTGCCACCAGCACCGGGACAGGCCTACGATGGCAGTACTTC. Full variable domain (rest looked up from reference TRBV15 and TRBJ2-7): DAMVIQNPRYQVTQFGKPVTLSCSQTLNHNVMYWYQQKSSQAPKLLFHYYDKDFNNEADTPDNFQSRRPNTSFCFLDIRSPGLGDTAMYLCATSTGTGLRWQYFGPGTRLTVT.

The genes are TRBV19 and TRBJ2-2, with 7 bases fitting TRBD2. V lost 3 bases and J lost 0; bases outside the gene matches: 7. Germline V CDR1 and CDR2: LNHDA, SQIVND (reference sequence). The CDR3 loop spans 17 amino acids. CDR3 nucleotide sequence: TGTGCCAGTAGTATTTGGGGGGGGACTGCGAACACCGGGGAGCTGTTTTTT. This gives the protein CASSIWGGTANTGELFF.

This clone was counted once. This chain joins TRBV29-1 and TRBJ1-4, with D unclear. This CDR3 spans 16 amino acids. Looked up from germline, CDR1 is SQVTM and CDR2 is ANQGSEA. V gave up 4 bases and J gave up 4 bases, with 19 bases separating them. The CDR3 coding sequence is TGCAGCGTTGCCTTAGTCGGGAGCGGCCTTAATGAAAAACTGTTTTTT. Translating gives CSVALVGSGLNEKLFF.

V usage is TRBV2 and J usage is TRBJ1-4; D uncertain. Between the trimmed V and J ends, which lost 4 bases and 8 bases, there was a span of 20 bases. The CDR3 is made up of 16 amino acids. CDR1 and CDR2 (germline): SNHLY, FYNNEI. This CDR3 is CASSVEGVALGEKLFF. The CDR3 DNA reads TGTGCCAGCAGTGTAGAGGGAGTGGCTTTGGGAGAAAAACTGTTTTTT.

This chain joins TRBV10-1 and TRBJ2-7, with D unresolved. The CDR3 is made up of 13 amino acids. CDR1 is WNHNN and CDR2 is SYGVQD in the germline V gene (reference sequence). V was clipped by 4 bases and J by 5 bases, with 12 bases between them. CDR3 DNA sequence: TGCGCCAGCAGTGCCATCCTGGCCGACGAGCAGTACTTC. Translating gives CASSAILADEQYF.